The 9 T cell receptor beta chains in this list originate from one sample, sequenced in a study of T cell clonotyping in hematopoietic cell transplantation. Indicated time point: recipient sample about 28 days before transplant, after cytoreduction. Profiling relied on immunoSEQ multiplex PCR, and the TCRdb table lists in-frame clones only, not all of them. The sample records tens of thousands of clones, 65% to 90% being singletons. The sequencing here drew on peripheral blood mononuclear cells, taken before stem cell transplant. The receptors originated from a man aged 60 to 69 with biphenotypic leukemia. Some clones in this sample may be carry-over from other donors' samples.

The chain recombines TRBV19 with TRBJ1-1, with no clear D. CDR1 and CDR2 from the germline V gene are LNHDA and SQIVND (reference sequence). Trimming cost V 7 bases and J 10 bases, with 13 bases left between them. This CDR3 is 11 amino acids long. CDR3 loop: CASMAALRAFF. The CDR3 DNA reads as TGTGCCAGTATGGCTGCGCTTCGAGCTTTCTTT.

The genes are TRBV19 and TRBJ1-1; 7 positions match TRBD1. CDR1 is LNHDA and CDR2 is SQIVND in the germline V gene (reference sequence). Trimming at V came to 7 bases and at J to 5 bases, leaving 16 bases not matched to a gene. The CDR3 contains 16 residues. CDR3 sequence (DNA): TGTGCCAGTACTGTCACAGGGGATTGGGGGCGGACTGAAGCTTTCTTT. It translates to CASTVTGDWGRTEAFF.

This clone was detected only a few times. CDR3 in DNA: TGCGCCAGCAGCAAGCACAGTTCAACTAATGAAAAACTGTTTTTT. It is translated as CASSKHSSTNEKLFF. This sequence joins TRBV5-1 and TRBJ1-4; D is unclear. CDR3 length: 15 residues. The V gene lost 4 bases and the J gene lost 0 bases, with 10 bases spanning the gap. The germline V gene encodes CDR1 SGHRS and CDR2 YFSETQ.

The chain carries TRBV7-9 and TRBJ1-1, with no clear D. The CDR3 is 14 residues long. Germline CDR1 reads SEHNR; CDR2 reads FQNEAQ (reference sequence). V was pared by 5 bases and J by 6 bases, with 16 bases between. CDR3 sequence reads: CASSLTGISPEAFF. The CDR3 nucleotides read TGTGCCAGCAGCCTGACCGGGATTAGCCCTGAAGCTTTCTTT.

This chain links TRBV4-3 with TRBJ2-7, with 9 bases identical to TRBD2. Germline V gene lookup returns CDR1 LGHNA and CDR2 YSLEER. With 0 bases clipped from V and 7 bases from J, the junction kept 10 bases outside the gene matches. The CDR3 covers 16 residues. The CDR3 protein is CASSQDGLAGLSEQYF. As DNA, the CDR3 is TGCGCCAGCAGCCAAGACGGGCTAGCGGGGCTGTCGGAGCAGTACTTC.

The rearrangement joins TRBV2 to TRBJ1-5; TRBD1 agrees at 8 bases. Trimming cost V 4 bases and J 4 bases; bases outside gene matches: 9. Per the germline V gene, CDR1 is SNHLY and CDR2 is FYNNEI. This CDR3 is built from 16 residues. The CDR3 DNA sequence: TGTGCCAGCAGTGGGGGACAGGAGCGTCCAAATCAGCCCCAGCATTTT. Translated: CASSGGQERPNQPQHF.

This chain joins TRBV2 and TRBJ2-1; no definite D call. The CDR3 length is 13 residues. The germline V gene encodes CDR1 SNHLY and CDR2 FYNNEI. V was pared by 11 bases and J by 9 bases, with 20 bases between. The CDR3 DNA reads TGTGCCGGACGAAGCCGACCCGTCGGTGAGCAGTTCTTC. Translated, it gives CAGRSRPVGEQFF. Full variable domain (outside the CDR3, taken from reference TRBV2 and TRBJ2-1): EPEVTQTPSHQVTQMGQEVILRCVPISNHLYFYWYRQILGQKVEFLVSFYNNEISEKSEIFDDQFSVERPDGSNFTLKIRSTKLEDSAMYFCAGRSRPVGEQFFGPGTRLTVL.

The table lists this clone with a count of one. The J gene is TRBJ2-2, the V gene TRBV4-2; tentatively, D is TRBD1 (5 bases). The V end lost 0 bases, the J end lost 0 bases, and 11 bases lay between the germline ends. Germline lookup yields CDR1 LGHNA and CDR2 YNFKEQ. The CDR3 loop spans 17 amino acids. The CDR3 DNA reads as TGTGCCAGCAGCCAAGAGGTTCAGGGCACGAACACCGGGGAGCTGTTTTTT. The encoded protein is CASSQEVQGTNTGELFF.

This clone was counted a few times. The genes are TRBV27 and TRBJ2-3, with 12 positions matching TRBD2. The CDR3 runs to 15 residues. Per the germline V gene, CDR1 is MNHEY and CDR2 is SMNVEV (reference sequence). The J segment lost 2 bases and the V segment lost 4 bases, leaving 1 base of the junction unmatched. In nucleotides, the CDR3 is TGTGCCAGCAGTTGGACTAGCGGGGACACAGATACGCAGTATTTT. Translation gives CASSWTSGDTDTQYF.